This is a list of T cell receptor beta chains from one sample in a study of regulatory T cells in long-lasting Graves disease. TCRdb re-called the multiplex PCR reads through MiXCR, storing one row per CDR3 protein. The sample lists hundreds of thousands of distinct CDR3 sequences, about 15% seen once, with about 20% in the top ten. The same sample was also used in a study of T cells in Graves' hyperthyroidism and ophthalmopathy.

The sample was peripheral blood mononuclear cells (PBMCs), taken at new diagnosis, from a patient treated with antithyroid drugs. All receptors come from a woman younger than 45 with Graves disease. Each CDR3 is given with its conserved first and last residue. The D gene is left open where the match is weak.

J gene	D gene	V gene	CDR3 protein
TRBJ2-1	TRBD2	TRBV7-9	CASRDNLAGGHNEQFF
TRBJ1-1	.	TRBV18	CASSPKEWGGTEAFF
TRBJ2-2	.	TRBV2	CASSGAENTGELFF
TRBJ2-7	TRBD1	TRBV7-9	CASSSTGTGRTNEQYF
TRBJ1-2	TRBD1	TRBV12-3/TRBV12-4	CAISGGMSYGYTF
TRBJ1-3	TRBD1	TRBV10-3	CAIRTGLIGNTIYF
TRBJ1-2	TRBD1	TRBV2	CASSDQGAYGYTF
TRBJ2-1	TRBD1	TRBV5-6	CASSLMAGGPREQFF
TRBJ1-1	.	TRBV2	CASSEATGNLIGFF
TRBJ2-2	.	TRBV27	CASSRQVNTGELFF
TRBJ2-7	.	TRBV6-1	CASSEEGTGAYEQYF
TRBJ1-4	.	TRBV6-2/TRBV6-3	CASSATGTGISTNEKLFF
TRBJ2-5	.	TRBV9	CVSSVGTPVGETQYF
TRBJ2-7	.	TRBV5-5	CASSRGRDPYEQYF
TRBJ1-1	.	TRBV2	CASRTDKTTEAFF
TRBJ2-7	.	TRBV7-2	CASSSQNYEQYF
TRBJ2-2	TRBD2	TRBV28	CASTAGGAHRELFF
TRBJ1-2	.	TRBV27	CASAYYLGVGYTF
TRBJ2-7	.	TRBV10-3	CAISFDGRSYEQYF
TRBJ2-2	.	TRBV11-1	CASSPGFGTGELFF
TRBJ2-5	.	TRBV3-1	CASSQGPQETQYF
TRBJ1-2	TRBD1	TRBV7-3	CASSSPGTGDYGYTF
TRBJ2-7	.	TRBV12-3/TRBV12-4	CASSFDGVSYEQYF
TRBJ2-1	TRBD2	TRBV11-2	CASSLEQRSGGDEQFF
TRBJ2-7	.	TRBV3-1	CASSQVPARISYEQYF
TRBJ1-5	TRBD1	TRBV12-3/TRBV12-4	CASTQTGVPQPQHF
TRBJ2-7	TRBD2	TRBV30	CAWRTSGEYEQYF
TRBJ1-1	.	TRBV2	CARGQSNAEAFF
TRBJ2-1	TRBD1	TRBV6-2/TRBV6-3	CASSPRGQAGGEQFF
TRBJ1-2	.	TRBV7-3	CASSVSGAYGYTF